This T cell receptor beta chain stems from a study of beta chain features in type 1 diabetes. Overall study context: There were around 110 million sorted cells examined across all samples. General study results and limits: A greater similarity of naive, central memory and Treg TCRB repertoires was seen among patients than among healthy donors. At VDJ recombination sites, type 1 diabetes patients had fewer insertions and more deleted nucleotides.

The CDR3 loop spans 14 amino acids. Trimming left V 4 bases short and J 5 bases short, with 16 bases between. In germline, CDR1 is SGHRS, CDR2 YFSETQ. Isolated RNA was reverse transcribed in full, so expressed TCRB transcripts were sequenced. Sequencing of naive, central memory and regulatory T cell samples gave an average of roughly 3.5 million reads. Sequencing used immunoSEQ multiplex PCR; TCRdb keeps in-frame clones, though not all of them. This sample has 300,000 to 400,000 clones, with approximately 8.2% found just once. This clone was seen only a few times. Its matching antigen is unknown. The rearrangement joins TRBV5-1 to TRBJ2-7; D gene uncertain. Material for sequencing was central memory CD4+ T cells from blood. This clonotype was obtained from a woman aged 18-30 years in good health. The CDR3 DNA is TGCGCCAGCAGCCCGACCACGGATATTGACGAGCAGTACTTC. It yields the protein CASSPTTDIDEQYF.